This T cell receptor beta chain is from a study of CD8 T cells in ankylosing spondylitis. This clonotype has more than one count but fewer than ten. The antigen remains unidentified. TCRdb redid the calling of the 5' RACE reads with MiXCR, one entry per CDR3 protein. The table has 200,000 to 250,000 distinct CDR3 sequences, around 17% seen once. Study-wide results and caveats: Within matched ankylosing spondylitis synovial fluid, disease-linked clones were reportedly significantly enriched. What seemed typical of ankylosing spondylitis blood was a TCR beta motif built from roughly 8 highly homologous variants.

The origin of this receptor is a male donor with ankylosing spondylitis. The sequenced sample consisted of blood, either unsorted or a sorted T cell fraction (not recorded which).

CDR3 DNA sequence: TGTGCCAGCAGCCTCCTACCGCATTATAACTATGGCTACACCTTC. It yields the protein CASSLLPHYNYGYTF. The chain recombines TRBV27 with TRBJ1-2; D is unclear. V gave up 6 bases and J gave up 1 base, with 15 bases separating them. This CDR3 contains 15 residues. The germline V gene has CDR1 MNHEY and CDR2 SMNVEV (reference sequence).